The rows below give T cell receptor beta chains drawn from one sample of a study of Ad26.COV2.S vaccination and SARS-CoV-2 variants. TCRdb's table, derived via immunoSEQ multiplex PCR, lists solely in-frame clones and lacks some. The table shows some 250,000 clones, with roughly 90% occurring only once. Sequencing was performed on peripheral blood, taken in a trial of Ad26.COV2.S vaccine versus placebo. These receptors were obtained from a person aged 18-60 years who received the Ad26.COV2.S COVID-19 vaccine or a placebo. Both conserved end residues are part of each CDR3. The D gene is left open where the match is weak. Where a row states a size, it is once, few, many or the class of an expanded clone; other rows omit it.

cdr3_aa,cdr3_nt,j_call,v_call,cdr3_length,clone_size,d_call
CASSLGPDRLEAFF,TGCGCCAGCAGCTTGGGTCCGGACCGACTTGAAGCTTTCTTT,TRBJ1-1,TRBV5-1,14,-,-
CASSLEVEDYLGYTF,TGTGCCAGCAGCTTAGAGGTGGAGGACTATCTCGGCTACACCTTC,TRBJ1-2,TRBV7-2,15,-,-
CASIPVWTSDEGTDTQYF,TGTGCCAGCATCCCCGTTTGGACTAGCGACGAGGGGACAGATACGCAGTATTTT,TRBJ2-3,TRBV28,18,-,TRBD2
CASSLGRYTEAFF,TGTGCCAGCAGTTTGGGGAGGTACACTGAAGCTTTCTTT,TRBJ1-1,TRBV28,13,once,-
CASSRRAPNEKLFF,TGTGCCAGCAGCCGGCGGGCTCCTAATGAAAAACTGTTTTTT,TRBJ1-4,TRBV3-1/TRBV3-2,14,-,-
CASRDGQGIRGYTF,TGTGCCAGCAGGGATGGACAGGGGATAAGGGGCTACACCTTC,TRBJ1-2,TRBV6-5,14,-,TRBD1
CASSVSQSTGPNTEAFF,TGTGCCAGCAGCGTAAGTCAATCCACGGGGCCAAACACTGAAGCTTTCTTT,TRBJ1-1,TRBV9,17,once,-
CASRGVSAYEQYF,TGTGCCAGCCGAGGGGTCTCGGCCTACGAGCAGTACTTC,TRBJ2-7,TRBV2,13,-,-
CASSDPGLAGVETQYF,TGTGCCAGCAGTGATCCAGGACTAGCGGGAGTGGAGACCCAGTACTTC,TRBJ2-5,TRBV2,16,-,TRBD2
CASSPDLTGFHEQYF,TGTGCCAGCAGCCCAGATCTGACAGGGTTCCACGAGCAGTACTTC,TRBJ2-7,TRBV5-6,15,-,TRBD1